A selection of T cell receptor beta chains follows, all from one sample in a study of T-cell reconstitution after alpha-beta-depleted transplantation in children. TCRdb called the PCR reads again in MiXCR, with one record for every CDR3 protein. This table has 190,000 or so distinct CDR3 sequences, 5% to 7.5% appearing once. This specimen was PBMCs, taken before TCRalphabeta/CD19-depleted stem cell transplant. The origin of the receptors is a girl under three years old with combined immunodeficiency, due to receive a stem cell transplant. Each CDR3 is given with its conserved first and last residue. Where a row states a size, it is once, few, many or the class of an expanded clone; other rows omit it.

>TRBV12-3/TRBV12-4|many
CASSLVSTGELFF
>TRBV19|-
CASRGTNYNEQFF
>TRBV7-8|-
CASSPTGTRPLEQYF
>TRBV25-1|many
CASSEGLYRTHHEQFF
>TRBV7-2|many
CASSSRRGSSYNSPLHF
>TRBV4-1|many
CASSHRLAENEQFF
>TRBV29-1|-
CSVVGPTEAFF
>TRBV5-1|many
CASSLWGDSSTDTQYF
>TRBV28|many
CASSKGLAGGNTDTQYF
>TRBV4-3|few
CASSQDTWASGPSSEQYF
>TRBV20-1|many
CSAPYGGRTYEQYF
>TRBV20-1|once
CSARDYRENEQYF
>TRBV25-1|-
CASSALPDRHGYTF
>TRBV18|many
CASSPIDEQFF
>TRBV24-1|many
CATSDLTGTSNTGELFF
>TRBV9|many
CASSGRDFASNEQFF
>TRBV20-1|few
CSASSSGALSSYNEQFF
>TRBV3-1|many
CASVSGGSTDTQYF
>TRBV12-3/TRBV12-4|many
CASSLGQTNQETQYF
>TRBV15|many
CATSTRQVDGYTF
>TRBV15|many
CATSREIPHPGQGTDTQYF
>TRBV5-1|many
CASSSGLNTGELFF
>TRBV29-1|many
CSVVTTRQQGEFPEAFF
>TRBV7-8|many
CASSSSDWNFEQFF
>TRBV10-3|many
CAISEVAGTTYEQYF
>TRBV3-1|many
CASSQDRGEQFF
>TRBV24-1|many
CATSEAGLAGETQYF
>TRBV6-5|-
CASSYSTGDGYEQYF
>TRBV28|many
CASSLHEQFF
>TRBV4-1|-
CASSQQPHRGPYNEQFF
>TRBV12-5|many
CASGLPGRGGSYEQYF
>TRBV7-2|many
CASSLGLLAGGRETQYF
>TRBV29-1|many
CSVAPAGTGPGNTIYF
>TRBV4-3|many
CASSQEGTGTYEQYF
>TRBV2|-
CASSDRGIYNSPLHF
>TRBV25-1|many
CASGDNEQFF
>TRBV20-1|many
CSAPWTSGALTAYNEQFF
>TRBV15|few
CATSPTGAVVWDF
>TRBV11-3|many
CASSLVLAGDHPHLEQFF
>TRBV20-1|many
CSARDSRELSTDTQYF
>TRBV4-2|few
CASSAGTSGGAPIKYYNEQFF
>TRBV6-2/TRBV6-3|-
CASSYSGTGPNEQYF
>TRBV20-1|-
CSAEQGRRDEQYF
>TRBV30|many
CAWSFGEETQYF
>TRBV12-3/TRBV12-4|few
CASTGNTIYF
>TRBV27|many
CASSLLAGKHEQFF
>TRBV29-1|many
CSVDWIHPANYGYTF
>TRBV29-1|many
CSVRWTGTYEQYF
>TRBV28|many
CASTPGTGTVRVSYNEQFF